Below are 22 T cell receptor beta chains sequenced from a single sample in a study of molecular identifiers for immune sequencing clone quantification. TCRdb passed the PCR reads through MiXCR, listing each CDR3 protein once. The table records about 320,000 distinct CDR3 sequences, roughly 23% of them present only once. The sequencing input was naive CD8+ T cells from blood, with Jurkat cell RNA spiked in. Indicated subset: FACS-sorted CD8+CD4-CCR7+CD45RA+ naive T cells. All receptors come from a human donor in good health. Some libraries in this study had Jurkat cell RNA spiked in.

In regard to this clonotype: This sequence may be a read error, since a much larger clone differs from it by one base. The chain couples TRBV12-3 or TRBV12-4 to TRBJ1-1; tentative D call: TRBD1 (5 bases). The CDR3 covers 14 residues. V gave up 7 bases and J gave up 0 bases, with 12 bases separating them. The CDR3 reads CASTLDSVNTEAFF. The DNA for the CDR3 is TGTGCCAGCACCTTAGACAGCGTGAACACTGAAGCTTTCTTT.

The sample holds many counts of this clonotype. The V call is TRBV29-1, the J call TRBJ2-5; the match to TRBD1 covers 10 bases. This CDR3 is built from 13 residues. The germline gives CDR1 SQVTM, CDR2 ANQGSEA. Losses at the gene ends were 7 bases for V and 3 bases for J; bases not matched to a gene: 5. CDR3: CSAMTGGEETQYF. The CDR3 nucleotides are TGCAGCGCTATGACAGGGGGCGAAGAGACCCAGTACTTC.

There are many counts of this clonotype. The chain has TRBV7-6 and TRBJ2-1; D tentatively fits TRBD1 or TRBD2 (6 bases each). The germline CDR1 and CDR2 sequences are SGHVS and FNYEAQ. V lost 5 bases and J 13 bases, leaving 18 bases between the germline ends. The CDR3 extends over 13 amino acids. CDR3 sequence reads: CASSPLEWGAQFF. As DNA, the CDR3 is TGTGCCAGCAGCCCCCTAGAGTGGGGGGCACAGTTCTTC.

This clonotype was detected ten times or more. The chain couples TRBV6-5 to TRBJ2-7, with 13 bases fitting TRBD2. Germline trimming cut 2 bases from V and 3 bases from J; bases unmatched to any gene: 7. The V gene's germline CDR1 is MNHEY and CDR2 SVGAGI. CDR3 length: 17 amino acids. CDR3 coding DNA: TGTGCCAGCAGTTACGGGACTAGCGGGGACCGTAGCTACGAGCAGTACTTC. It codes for CASSYGTSGDRSYEQYF.

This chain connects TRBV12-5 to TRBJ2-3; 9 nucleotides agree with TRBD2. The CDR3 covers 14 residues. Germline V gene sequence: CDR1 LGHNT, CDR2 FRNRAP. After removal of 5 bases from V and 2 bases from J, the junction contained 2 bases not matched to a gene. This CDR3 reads CASGSGGFTDTQYF. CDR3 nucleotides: TGTGCTAGTGGTAGCGGGGGGTTCACAGATACGCAGTATTTT.

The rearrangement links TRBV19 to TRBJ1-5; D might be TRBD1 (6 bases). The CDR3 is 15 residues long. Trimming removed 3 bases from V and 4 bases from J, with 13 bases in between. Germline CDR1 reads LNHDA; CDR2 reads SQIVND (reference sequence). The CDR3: CASSIGQGINQPQHF. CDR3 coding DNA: TGTGCCAGTAGTATTGGGCAGGGGATTAATCAGCCCCAGCATTTT.

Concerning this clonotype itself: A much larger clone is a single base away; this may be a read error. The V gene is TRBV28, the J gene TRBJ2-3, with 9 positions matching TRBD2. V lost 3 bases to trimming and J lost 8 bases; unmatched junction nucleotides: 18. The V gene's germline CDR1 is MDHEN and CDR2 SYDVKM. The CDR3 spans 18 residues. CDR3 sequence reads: CASSLPTSGSAWSGTQYF. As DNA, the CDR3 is TGTGCCAGCAGTTTGCCAACTAGCGGGTCAGCGTGGTCAGGTACGCAGTATTTT.

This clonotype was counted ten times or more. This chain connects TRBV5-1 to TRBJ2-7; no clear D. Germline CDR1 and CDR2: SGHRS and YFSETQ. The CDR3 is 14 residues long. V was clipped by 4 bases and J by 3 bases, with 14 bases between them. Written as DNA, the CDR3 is TGCGCCAGCAGCCATGGCGGCGAGAACTACGAGCAGTACTTC. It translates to CASSHGGENYEQYF.

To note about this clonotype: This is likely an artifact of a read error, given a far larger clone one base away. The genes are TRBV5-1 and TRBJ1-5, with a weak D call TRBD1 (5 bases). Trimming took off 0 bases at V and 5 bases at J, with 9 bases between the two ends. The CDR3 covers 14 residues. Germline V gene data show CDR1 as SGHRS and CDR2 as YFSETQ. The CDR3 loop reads CASSLEGGDQPQHF. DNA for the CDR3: TGCGCCAGCAGCTTGGAAGGAGGGGATCAGCCCCAGCATTTT. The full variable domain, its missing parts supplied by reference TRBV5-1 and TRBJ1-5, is KAGVTQTPRYLIKTRGQQVTLSCSPISGHRSVSWYQQTPGQGLQFLFEYFSETQRNKGNFPGRFSGRQFSNSRSEMNVSTLELGDSALYLCASSLEGGDQPQHFGDGTRLSIL.

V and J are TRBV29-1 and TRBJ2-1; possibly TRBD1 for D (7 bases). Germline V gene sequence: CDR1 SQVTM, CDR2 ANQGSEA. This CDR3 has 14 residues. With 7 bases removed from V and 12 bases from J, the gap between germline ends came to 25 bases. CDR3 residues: CSAEGSGGYDVQFF. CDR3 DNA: TGCAGCGCCGAGGGGTCAGGGGGGTACGATGTGCAGTTCTTC.

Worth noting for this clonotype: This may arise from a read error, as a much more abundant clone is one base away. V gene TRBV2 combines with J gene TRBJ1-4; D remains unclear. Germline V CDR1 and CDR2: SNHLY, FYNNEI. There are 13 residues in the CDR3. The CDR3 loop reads CASSEALGEKLLF. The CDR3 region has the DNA TGTGCCAGCAGTGAAGCGCTTGGTGAAAAACTGCTTTTT.

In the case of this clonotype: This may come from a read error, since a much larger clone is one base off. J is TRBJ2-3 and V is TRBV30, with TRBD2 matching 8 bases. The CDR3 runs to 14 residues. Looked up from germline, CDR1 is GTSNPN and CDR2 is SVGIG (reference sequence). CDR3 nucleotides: TGTGCCAGGAGCCCGGGGGGGGGCACAGATACGCAGTATTTT. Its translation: CARSPGGGTDTQYF.

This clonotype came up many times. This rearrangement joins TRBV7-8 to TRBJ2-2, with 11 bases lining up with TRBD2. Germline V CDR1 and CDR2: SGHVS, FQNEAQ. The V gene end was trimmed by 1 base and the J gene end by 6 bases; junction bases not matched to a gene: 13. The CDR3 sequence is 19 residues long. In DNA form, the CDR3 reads TGTGCCAGCAGCTTAGTCCTAGCGGGGGGCACCCCCCGGTCCGGGGAGCTGTTTTTT. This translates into CASSLVLAGGTPRSGELFF.

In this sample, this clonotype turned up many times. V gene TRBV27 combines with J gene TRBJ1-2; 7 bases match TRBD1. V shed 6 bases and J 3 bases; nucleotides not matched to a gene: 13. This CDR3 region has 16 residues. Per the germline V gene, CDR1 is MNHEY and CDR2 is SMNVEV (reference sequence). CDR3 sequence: CASSPERRGRDYGYTF. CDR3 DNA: TGTGCCAGCAGCCCCGAAAGGAGGGGGCGAGACTATGGCTACACCTTC.

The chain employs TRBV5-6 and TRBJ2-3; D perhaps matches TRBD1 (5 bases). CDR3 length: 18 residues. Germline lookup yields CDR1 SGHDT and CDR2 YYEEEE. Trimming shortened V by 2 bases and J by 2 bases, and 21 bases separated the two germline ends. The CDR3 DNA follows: TGTGCCAGCAGCTTTGGGAATATAGGGGCGAGGTTCACAGATACGCAGTATTTT. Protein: CASSFGNIGARFTDTQYF.

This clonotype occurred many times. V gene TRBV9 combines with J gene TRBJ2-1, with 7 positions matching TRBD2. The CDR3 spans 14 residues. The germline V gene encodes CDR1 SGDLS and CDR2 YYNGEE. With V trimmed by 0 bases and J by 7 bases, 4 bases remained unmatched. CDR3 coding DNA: TGTGCCAGCAGCGTAGTAGATAGCGGGAATGAGCAGTTCTTC. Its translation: CASSVVDSGNEQFF. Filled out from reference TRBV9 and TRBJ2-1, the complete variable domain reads DSGVTQTPKHLITATGQRVTLRCSPRSGDLSVYWYQQSLDQGLQFLIQYYNGEERAKGNILERFSAQQFPDLHSELNLSSLELGDSALYFCASSVVDSGNEQFFGPGTRLTVL.

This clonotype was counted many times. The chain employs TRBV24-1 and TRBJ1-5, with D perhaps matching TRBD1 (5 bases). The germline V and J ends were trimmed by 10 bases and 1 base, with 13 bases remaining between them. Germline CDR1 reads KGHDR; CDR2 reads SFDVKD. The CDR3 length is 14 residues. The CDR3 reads CATGQGSSNQPQHF. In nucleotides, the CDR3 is TGTGCCACAGGGCAGGGATCGAGCAATCAGCCCCAGCATTTT.

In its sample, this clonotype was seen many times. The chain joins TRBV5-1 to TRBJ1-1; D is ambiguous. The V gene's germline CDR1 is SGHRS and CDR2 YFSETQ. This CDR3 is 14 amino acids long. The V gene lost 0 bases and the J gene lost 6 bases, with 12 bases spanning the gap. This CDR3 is CASSLVGGLAEAFF. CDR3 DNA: TGCGCCAGCAGCTTGGTCGGAGGGCTAGCTGAAGCTTTCTTT. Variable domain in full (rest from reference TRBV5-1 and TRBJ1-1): KAGVTQTPRYLIKTRGQQVTLSCSPISGHRSVSWYQQTPGQGLQFLFEYFSETQRNKGNFPGRFSGRQFSNSRSEMNVSTLELGDSALYLCASSLVGGLAEAFFGQGTRLTVV.

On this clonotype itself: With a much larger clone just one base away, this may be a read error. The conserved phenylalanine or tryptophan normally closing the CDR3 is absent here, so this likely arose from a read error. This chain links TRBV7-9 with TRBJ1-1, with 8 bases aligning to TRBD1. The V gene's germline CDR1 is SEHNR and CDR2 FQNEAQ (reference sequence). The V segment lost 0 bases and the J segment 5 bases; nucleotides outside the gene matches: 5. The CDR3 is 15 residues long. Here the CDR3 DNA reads TGTGCCAGCAGCTTAGCGAGGACAGGGTCGACTGAAGCTTTCTTA. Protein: CASSLARTGSTEAFL.

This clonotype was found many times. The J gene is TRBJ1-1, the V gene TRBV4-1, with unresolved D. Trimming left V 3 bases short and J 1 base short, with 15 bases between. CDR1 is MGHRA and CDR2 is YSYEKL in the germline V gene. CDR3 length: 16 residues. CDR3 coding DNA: TGCGCCAGCAGCCAGACAAGTAGGGCTCCGAACACTGAAGCTTTCTTT. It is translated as CASSQTSRAPNTEAFF.

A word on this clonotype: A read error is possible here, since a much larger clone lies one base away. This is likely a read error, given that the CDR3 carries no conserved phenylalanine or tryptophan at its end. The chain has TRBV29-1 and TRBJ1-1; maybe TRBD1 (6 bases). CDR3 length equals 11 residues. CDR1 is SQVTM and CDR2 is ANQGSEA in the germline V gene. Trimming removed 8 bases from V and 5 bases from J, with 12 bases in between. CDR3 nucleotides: TGCAGCTCGGAGGGGGTTACTGAAGCTTTCCTT. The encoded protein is CSSEGVTEAFL.

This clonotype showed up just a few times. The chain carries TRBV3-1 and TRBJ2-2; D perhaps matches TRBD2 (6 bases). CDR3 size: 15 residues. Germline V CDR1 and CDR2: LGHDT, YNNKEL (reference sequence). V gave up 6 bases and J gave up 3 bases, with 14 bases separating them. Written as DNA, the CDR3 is TGTGCCAGCAGGGATACTAGCCCATACACCGGGGAGCTGTTTTTT. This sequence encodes CASRDTSPYTGELFF. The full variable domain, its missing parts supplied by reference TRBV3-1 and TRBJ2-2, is DTAVSQTPKYLVTQMGNDKSIKCEQNLGHDTMYWYKQDSKKFLKIMFSYNNKELIINETVPNRFSPKSPDKAHLNLHINSLELGDSAVYFCASRDTSPYTGELFFGEGSRLTVL.